The 24 T cell receptor beta chains listed next were all sequenced from one sample in a study of CD8 T cells in ankylosing spondylitis (dated by TCRdb to 2016 to 2017). Study-wide findings and limitations: Blood from ankylosing spondylitis patients appeared to be characterized by a TCR beta motif made up of seven or eight highly homologous amino acid variants.

The library came from 5' RACE. Sequencing was carried out with an Illumina HiSeq 2500. TCRdb trimmed public reads at Q25 via fastp, called clones via MiXCR and kept in-frame beta chains. Each entry is one CDR3 protein sequence, shown with its most common DNA and genes. This sample comprises about 840,000 distinct CDR3 sequences, 10% to 15% of them detected only once. The ten top clones hold about 0.49% of the sample. Antigens of these TCRs are unknown. Sequencing was done on a sample of blood, either unsorted or a sorted T cell fraction (not recorded which). The receptors derive from a male donor with ankylosing spondylitis.

Only a few counts were recorded for this clonotype. The J gene is TRBJ2-6, the V gene TRBV4-3, with D possibly TRBD1 on 6 matching bases. Trimming shortened V by 2 bases and J by 10 bases, and 15 bases separated the two germline ends. Germline values: CDR1 LGHNA, CDR2 YSLEER. This CDR3 spans 15 amino acids. The chain's CDR3 is CASSQIQGLGNVLTF. The CDR3, as DNA: TGCGCCAGCAGCCAAATACAGGGTTTAGGGAACGTCCTGACTTTC.

The genes are TRBV12-3 or TRBV12-4 and TRBJ2-7; 9 bases agree with TRBD1. The CDR3 contains 16 residues. V lost 5 bases to trimming and J lost 0 bases; unmatched junction nucleotides: 8. DNA of the CDR3: TGTGCCAGCAGTCCGGGACAGGGAGGGTTCTCCTACGAGCAGTACTTC. The encoded protein is CASSPGQGGFSYEQYF.

This clonotype was seen ten or more times. The J gene is TRBJ1-5, the V gene TRBV24-1; possible D gene TRBD1, 5 bases. The CDR3 is made up of 16 amino acids. Trimming stripped 10 bases from V and 1 base from J, with 19 bases between. In germline, CDR1 is KGHDR, CDR2 SFDVKD. Here the CDR3 reads CATQPSGPPSNQPQHF. The CDR3 coding sequence is TGTGCCACTCAACCCTCGGGACCCCCAAGCAATCAGCCCCAGCATTTT.

This clonotype was seen a handful of times. This sequence joins TRBV7-2 and TRBJ1-1; TRBD1 might be the D (6 bases). V shed 5 bases and J shed 7 bases, with 17 bases lying between them. The germline V gene has CDR1 SGHTA and CDR2 FQGNSA. CDR3 length: 14 residues. The chain's CDR3 is CASSSATGSVEAFF. CDR3 sequence (DNA): TGTGCCAGCAGCAGTGCGACAGGTTCGGTTGAAGCTTTCTTT.

This chain uses TRBV11-2 with TRBJ2-3; perhaps TRBD2 as D (5 bases). The germline CDR1 and CDR2 sequences are SGHAT and FQNNGV. The CDR3 runs to 17 residues. Between the trimmed V and J ends, which lost 5 bases and 4 bases, there was a span of 22 bases. CDR3 region: CASSLRAAPFRADTQYF. Written as DNA, the CDR3 is TGTGCCAGCAGCCTGAGGGCTGCCCCCTTTAGAGCAGATACGCAGTATTTT.

This chain joins TRBV7-2 and TRBJ1-6; 7 nucleotides line up with TRBD1. Germline lookup yields CDR1 SGHTA and CDR2 FQGNSA. The ends lost 2 bases at V and 7 bases at J; junction bases unmatched: 5. The CDR3 length is 15 residues. In DNA form, the CDR3 reads TGTGCCAGCAGCTTACAGGGGGTAAGGAATTCACCCCTCCACTTT. This encodes CASSLQGVRNSPLHF.

The chain recombines TRBV7-9 with TRBJ2-5; 7 nucleotides line up with TRBD2. Trimming removed 6 bases from V and 5 bases from J; junction bases left unmatched: 9. Germline loops: CDR1 SEHNR, CDR2 FQNEAQ (reference sequence). CDR3 length: 14 residues. CDR3 sequence reads: CASSRGDRRETQYF. CDR3 in DNA: TGTGCCAGCAGTCGGGGGGACCGACGGGAGACCCAGTACTTC.

This chain links TRBV5-1 with TRBJ2-2; TRBD1 aligns across 11 bases. Germline V gene data show CDR1 as SGHRS and CDR2 as YFSETQ. The CDR3 covers 16 residues. The V and J ends lost 0 bases and 6 bases, in that order; junction bases with no gene match: 4. The CDR3 region is CASSLVGQGVSGELFF. As DNA, the CDR3 is TGCGCCAGCAGCTTGGTGGGACAGGGGGTGTCCGGGGAGCTGTTTTTT.

This clonotype was picked up a small number of times. The chain links TRBV11-2 to TRBJ2-1, with 12 bases aligning to TRBD2. CDR1 is SGHAT and CDR2 is FQNNGV in the germline V gene. With 5 bases clipped from V and 8 bases from J, the junction kept 7 bases outside the gene matches. The CDR3 sequence is 15 residues long. Here the CDR3 reads CASSGRLAGDDEQFF. The CDR3 nucleotides are TGTGCCAGCAGCGGGCGACTAGCGGGAGACGATGAGCAGTTCTTC.

This clonotype has only a few counts. The genes are TRBV7-9 and TRBJ2-7; 14 positions match TRBD2. This CDR3 is built from 16 residues. V shed 3 bases and J 4 bases; nucleotides not matched to a gene: 5. Germline V lookup: CDR1 SEHNR, CDR2 FQNEAQ (reference sequence). CDR3 protein: CASSLGTSGSRYEQYF. CDR3 nucleotide sequence: TGTGCCAGCAGCTTGGGGACTAGCGGGAGTCGTTACGAGCAGTACTTC.

This clonotype came up many times. V is TRBV29-1 and J is TRBJ2-5; the D is unclear. Germline V gives CDR1 SQVTM, CDR2 ANQGSEA. Trimming took 4 bases from V and 1 from J, leaving 7 bases between them. CDR3 length: 12 amino acids. DNA of the CDR3: TGCAGCGTTGGGCAGCCCCAAGAGACCCAGTACTTC. Amino acids: CSVGQPQETQYF.

The chain has TRBV6-2 or TRBV6-3 and TRBJ1-2; D ambiguous. V was cut by 6 bases and J by 4 bases, with 18 bases left in between. The CDR3 is 15 residues long. Germline loops: CDR1 MNHEY, CDR2 SVGEGT. The CDR3 here is CASSRVQTSTYGYTF. As DNA, the CDR3 is TGTGCCAGCAGCCGCGTCCAGACAAGTACCTATGGCTACACCTTC.

The chain couples TRBV10-3 to TRBJ2-5, with D uncertain. CDR3 length: 13 amino acids. Looked up from germline, CDR1 is ENHRY and CDR2 is SYGVKD. V lost 2 bases, J lost 0 bases, and 4 bases lay in between. DNA for the CDR3: TGTGCCATCAGTGAGACGAACCAAGAGACCCAGTACTTC. Amino acids: CAISETNQETQYF.

V gene TRBV10-1 combines with J gene TRBJ2-3; a possible D gene is TRBD2 (7 bases). Trimming removed 6 bases from V and 4 bases from J, with 23 bases in between. The CDR3 runs to 17 residues. Germline V gene data show CDR1 as WNHNN and CDR2 as SYGVQD (reference sequence). This chain's CDR3 is CASSRGRGARDPDTQYF. In DNA, the CDR3 is TGCGCCAGCAGCAGGGGTCGGGGGGCGCGGGACCCAGATACGCAGTATTTT.

Many counts were recorded for this clonotype. One end of the junction fails to match germline, which may point to a read error. The chain employs TRBV5-1 and TRBJ1-3; 7 bases are a match to TRBD1. Germline assignment: CDR1 SGHRS and CDR2 YFSETQ. CDR3 size: 15 residues. The DNA of the CDR3 is TGTGCCAGCAGCTTAGGGGGCGGATCTGGAAACACCATATATTTT. As protein: CASSLGGGSGNTIYF.

The CDR3 protein is CASSLSPGTTEAFF. CDR3 nucleotide sequence: TGTGCCAGCAGCTTATCCCCGGGTACCACTGAAGCTTTCTTT. The chain couples TRBV7-3 to TRBJ1-1; D unclear. Trimming stripped 2 bases from V and 4 bases from J, with 11 bases between. Germline values: CDR1 SGHTA, CDR2 FQGTGA. The CDR3 totals 14 residues.

The rearrangement links TRBV15 to TRBJ1-1; D is undetermined. Between the trimmed V and J ends, which lost 2 bases and 2 bases, there was a span of 6 bases. In germline, CDR1 is LNHNV, CDR2 YYDKDF (reference sequence). The CDR3 is 13 amino acids. CDR3 sequence reads: CATSRLLNTEAFF. The DNA of the CDR3 is TGTGCCACCAGCAGACTCCTAAACACTGAAGCTTTCTTT.

In this sample, this clonotype turned up many times. The chain carries TRBV4-1 and TRBJ2-3, with D unresolved. The V end was cut by 4 bases, the J end by 5 bases, with 22 bases between. CDR1 and CDR2 (germline): MGHRA, YSYEKL. This CDR3 region has 17 residues. The CDR3 protein is CASSLRPGGAKGDTQYF. The CDR3 nucleotides read TGCGCCAGCAGCCTAAGACCGGGTGGCGCCAAGGGAGATACGCAGTATTTT.

This clonotype was counted a few times. This chain connects TRBV7-9 to TRBJ1-1; no firm D call. Germline V CDR1 and CDR2: SEHNR, FQNEAQ (reference sequence). V was shortened by 1 base and J by 0 bases, with 9 bases between the two germline ends. The CDR3 runs 15 residues. CDR3 DNA: TGTGCCAGCAGCTTAGAATCCAGCCTGAACACTGAAGCTTTCTTT. It codes for CASSLESSLNTEAFF.

The V gene is TRBV20-1, the J gene TRBJ2-5; D gene uncertain. Trimming stripped 5 bases from V and 4 bases from J, with 11 bases between. The V gene's germline CDR1 is DFQATT and CDR2 SNEGSKA (reference sequence). The CDR3 loop spans 12 amino acids. The DNA for the CDR3 is TGCAGTGCTTTAGGCCGGGTAGAGACCCAGTACTTC. Translated, it gives CSALGRVETQYF.

This clonotype was detected many times. This chain uses TRBV20-1 with TRBJ2-1, with TRBD2 matching over 8 bases. The V and J ends lost 5 bases and 7 bases, in that order; junction bases with no gene match: 13. The CDR3 loop spans 15 amino acids. From germline, CDR1 is DFQATT and CDR2 SNEGSKA (reference sequence). The CDR3 spells CSARNGREGRNEQFF. CDR3 sequence (DNA): TGCAGTGCTCGGAACGGACGGGAGGGCCGTAATGAGCAGTTCTTC.

The chain is built from TRBV18 and TRBJ1-1; 9 bases line up with TRBD1. The CDR3 loop spans 14 amino acids. Trimming at V came to 5 bases and at J to 5 bases, leaving 6 bases not matched to a gene. Per the germline V gene, CDR1 is KGHSH and CDR2 is LQKENI. The CDR3 nucleotides read TGTGCCAGCTCAAGGGACAGGGTCATAACTGAAGCTTTCTTT. Protein sequence: CASSRDRVITEAFF.

The chain has TRBV28 and TRBJ2-1; D is perhaps TRBD1 (5 bases). Per the germline V gene, CDR1 is MDHEN and CDR2 is SYDVKM. The CDR3 is 16 residues long. The V end lost 2 bases, the J end lost 8 bases, and 19 bases lay between the germline ends. The CDR3 is CASSLRGTAREYEQFF. DNA for the CDR3: TGTGCCAGCAGTTTAAGGGGAACCGCCCGAGAATATGAGCAGTTCTTC.

V and J are TRBV6-2 or TRBV6-3 and TRBJ2-2; the D is unclear. The germline V gene has CDR1 MNHEY and CDR2 SVGEGT. The germline V and J ends were trimmed by 0 bases and 0 bases, with 8 bases remaining between them. CDR3 length equals 16 residues. The CDR3 nucleotides are TGTGCCAGCAGTTACTCGCCCCTTGCGAACACCGGGGAGCTGTTTTTT. Its translation: CASSYSPLANTGELFF.